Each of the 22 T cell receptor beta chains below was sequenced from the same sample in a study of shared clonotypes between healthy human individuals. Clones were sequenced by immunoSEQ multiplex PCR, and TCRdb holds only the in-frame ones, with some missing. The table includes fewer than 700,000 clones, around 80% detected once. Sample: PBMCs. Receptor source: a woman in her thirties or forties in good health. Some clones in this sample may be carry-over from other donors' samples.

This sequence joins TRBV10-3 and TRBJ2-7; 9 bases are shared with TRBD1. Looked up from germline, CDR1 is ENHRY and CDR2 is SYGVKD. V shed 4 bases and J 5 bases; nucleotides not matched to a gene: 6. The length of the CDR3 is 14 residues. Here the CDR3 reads CAISGVQGANEQYF. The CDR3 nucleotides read TGTGCCATCAGTGGGGTACAGGGGGCTAACGAGCAGTACTTC.

The CDR3 region has the DNA TGCGCCAGCAGCTTGGCCCCCCCGGGGGCATCCTACAATGAGCAGTTCTTC. It is translated as CASSLAPPGASYNEQFF. This chain links TRBV5-1 with TRBJ2-1; possibly TRBD1 or TRBD2 for D (6 bases each). V lost 0 bases to trimming and J lost 1 base, with 14 bases between them. CDR3 length: 17 amino acids. Germline CDR1 is SGHRS and CDR2 is YFSETQ.

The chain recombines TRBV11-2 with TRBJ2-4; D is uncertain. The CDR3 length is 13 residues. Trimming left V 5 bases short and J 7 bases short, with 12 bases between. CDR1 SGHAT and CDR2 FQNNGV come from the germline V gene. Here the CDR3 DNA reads TGTGCCAGCAGCCAAACGTTGTATAACATTCAGTACTTC. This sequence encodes CASSQTLYNIQYF. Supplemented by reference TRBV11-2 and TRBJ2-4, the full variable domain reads EAGVAQSPRYKIIEKRQSVAFWCNPISGHATLYWYQQILGQGPKLLIQFQNNGVVDDSQLPKDRFSAERLKGVDSTLKIQPAKLEDSAVYLCASSQTLYNIQYFGAGTRLSVL.

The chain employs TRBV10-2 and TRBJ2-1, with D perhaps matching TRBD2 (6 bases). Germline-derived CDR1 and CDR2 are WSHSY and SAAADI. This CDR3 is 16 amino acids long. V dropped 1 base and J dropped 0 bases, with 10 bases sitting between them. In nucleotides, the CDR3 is TGCGCCAGCAGTGAGTTCGGAGGGAGCTCCTACAATGAGCAGTTCTTC. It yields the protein CASSEFGGSSYNEQFF.

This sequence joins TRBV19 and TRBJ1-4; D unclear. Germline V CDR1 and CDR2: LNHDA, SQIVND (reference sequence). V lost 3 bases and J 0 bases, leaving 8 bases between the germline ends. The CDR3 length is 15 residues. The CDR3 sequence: CASSIKSPTNEKLFF. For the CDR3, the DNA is TGTGCCAGTAGTATTAAGAGTCCAACTAATGAAAAACTGTTTTTT.

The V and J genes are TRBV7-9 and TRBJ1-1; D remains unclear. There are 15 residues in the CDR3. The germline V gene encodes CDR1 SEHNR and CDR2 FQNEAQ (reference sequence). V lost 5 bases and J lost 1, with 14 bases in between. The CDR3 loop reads CASSPRSRGNTEAFF. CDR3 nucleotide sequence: TGTGCCAGCAGCCCCCGGTCCCGAGGGAACACTGAAGCTTTCTTT.

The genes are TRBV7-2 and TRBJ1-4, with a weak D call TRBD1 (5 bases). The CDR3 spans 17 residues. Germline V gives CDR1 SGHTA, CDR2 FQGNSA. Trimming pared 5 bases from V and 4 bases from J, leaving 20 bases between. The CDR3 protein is CASSPPNGQGFNEKLFF. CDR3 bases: TGTGCCAGCAGCCCACCCAATGGGCAGGGCTTTAATGAAAAACTGTTTTTT.

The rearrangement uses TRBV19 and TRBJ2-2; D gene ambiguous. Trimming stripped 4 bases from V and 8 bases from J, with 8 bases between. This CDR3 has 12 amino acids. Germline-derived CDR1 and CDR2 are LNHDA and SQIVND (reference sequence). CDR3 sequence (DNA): TGTGCCAGTAGTACCCGGGCAGGGGAGCTGTTTTTT. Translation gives CASSTRAGELFF.

Here the CDR3 DNA reads TGCGCCAGCAGCCAAGATAGTAGGGGACCGGCGAACATTCAGTACTTC. Translated: CASSQDSRGPANIQYF. The chain combines TRBV4-1 with TRBJ2-4; D is tentatively TRBD1 or TRBD2 (5 bases each). The V and J ends lost 0 bases and 7 bases respectively, with 16 bases between them. This CDR3 contains 16 residues. From germline, CDR1 is MGHRA and CDR2 YSYEKL.

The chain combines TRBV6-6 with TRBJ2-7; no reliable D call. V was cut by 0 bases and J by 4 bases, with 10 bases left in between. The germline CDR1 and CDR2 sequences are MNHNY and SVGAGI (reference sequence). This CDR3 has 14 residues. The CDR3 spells CASSYSSAPYEQYF. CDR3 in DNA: TGTGCCAGCAGTTACTCCAGTGCACCTTACGAGCAGTACTTC.

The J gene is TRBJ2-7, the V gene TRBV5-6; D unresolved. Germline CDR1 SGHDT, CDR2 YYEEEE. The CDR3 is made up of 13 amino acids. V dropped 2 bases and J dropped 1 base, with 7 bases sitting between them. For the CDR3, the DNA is TGTGCCAGCAGCTTAACTGTATCCTACGAGCAGTACTTC. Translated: CASSLTVSYEQYF.

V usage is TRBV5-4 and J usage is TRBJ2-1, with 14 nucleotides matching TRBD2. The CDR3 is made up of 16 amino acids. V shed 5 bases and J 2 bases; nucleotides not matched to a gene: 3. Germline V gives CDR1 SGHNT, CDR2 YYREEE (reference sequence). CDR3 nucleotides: TGTGCCAGCAGGGGACTAGCGGGAGTTGCCTACAATGAGCAGTTCTTC. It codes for CASRGLAGVAYNEQFF. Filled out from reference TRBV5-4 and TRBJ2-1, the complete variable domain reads ETGVTQSPTHLIKTRGQQVTLRCSSQSGHNTVSWYQQALGQGPQFIFQYYREEENGRGNFPPRFSGLQFPNYSSELNVNALELDDSALYLCASRGLAGVAYNEQFFGPGTRLTVL.

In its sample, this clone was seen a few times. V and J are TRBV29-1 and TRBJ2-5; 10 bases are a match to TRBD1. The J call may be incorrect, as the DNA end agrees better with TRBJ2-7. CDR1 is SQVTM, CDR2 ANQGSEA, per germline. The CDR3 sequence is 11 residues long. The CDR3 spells CSVDRGSEQYF. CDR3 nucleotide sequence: TGCAGCGTGGACAGGGGGTCCGAGCAGTACTTC.

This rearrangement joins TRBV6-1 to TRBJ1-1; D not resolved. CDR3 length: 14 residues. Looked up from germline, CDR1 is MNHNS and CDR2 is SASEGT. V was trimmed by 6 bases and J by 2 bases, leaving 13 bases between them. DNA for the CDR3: TGTGCCAGCAGCCTCGATGGGGTAAACACTGAAGCTTTCTTT. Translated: CASSLDGVNTEAFF.

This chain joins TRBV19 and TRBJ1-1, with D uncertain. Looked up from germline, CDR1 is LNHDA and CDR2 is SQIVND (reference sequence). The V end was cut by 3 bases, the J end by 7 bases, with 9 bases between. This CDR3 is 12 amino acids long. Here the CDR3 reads CASSIQHSEAFF. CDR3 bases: TGTGCCAGTAGTATCCAGCACAGTGAAGCTTTCTTT.

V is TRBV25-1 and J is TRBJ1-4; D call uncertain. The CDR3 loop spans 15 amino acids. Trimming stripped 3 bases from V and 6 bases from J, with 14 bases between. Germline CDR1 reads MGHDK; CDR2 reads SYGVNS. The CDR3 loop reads CASSDPQVFDEKLFF. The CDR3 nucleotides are TGTGCCAGCAGTGACCCTCAGGTGTTCGATGAAAAACTGTTTTTT.

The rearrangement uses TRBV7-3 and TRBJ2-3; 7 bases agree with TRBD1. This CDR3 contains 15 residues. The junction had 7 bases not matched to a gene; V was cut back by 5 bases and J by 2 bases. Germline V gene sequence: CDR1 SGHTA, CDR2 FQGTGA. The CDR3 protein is CASSRQGIITDTQYF. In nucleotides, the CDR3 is TGTGCCAGCAGCCGACAGGGCATTATCACAGATACGCAGTATTTT. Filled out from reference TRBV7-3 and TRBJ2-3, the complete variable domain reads GAGVSQTPSNKVTEKGKYVELRCDPISGHTALYWYRQSLGQGPEFLIYFQGTGAADDSGLPNDRFFAVRPEGSVSTLKIQRTERGDSAVYLCASSRQGIITDTQYFGPGTRLTVL.

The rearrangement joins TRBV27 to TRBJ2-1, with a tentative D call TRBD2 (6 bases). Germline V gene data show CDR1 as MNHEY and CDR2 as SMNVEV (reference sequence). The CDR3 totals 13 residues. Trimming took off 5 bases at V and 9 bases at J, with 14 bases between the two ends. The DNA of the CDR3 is TGTGCCAGCAGTCACGGGAGTGCTAGTGAGCAGTTCTTC. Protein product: CASSHGSASEQFF.

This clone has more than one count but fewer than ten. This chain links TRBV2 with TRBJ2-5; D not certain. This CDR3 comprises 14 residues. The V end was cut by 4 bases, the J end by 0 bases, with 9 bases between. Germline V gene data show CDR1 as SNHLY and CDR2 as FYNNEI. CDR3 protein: CASSGLAYQETQYF. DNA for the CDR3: TGTGCCAGCAGTGGACTGGCTTACCAAGAGACCCAGTACTTC. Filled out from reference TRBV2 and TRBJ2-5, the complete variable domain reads EPEVTQTPSHQVTQMGQEVILRCVPISNHLYFYWYRQILGQKVEFLVSFYNNEISEKSEIFDDQFSVERPDGSNFTLKIRSTKLEDSAMYFCASSGLAYQETQYFGPGTRLLVL.

Written as DNA, the CDR3 is TGCGCCAGCAGCTTGGGAGGGAGCAGCTCTGGAAACACCATATATTTT. This gives the protein CASSLGGSSSGNTIYF. The chain is built from TRBV5-1 and TRBJ1-3, with D uncertain. This CDR3 comprises 16 residues. The germline V gene encodes CDR1 SGHRS and CDR2 YFSETQ. V lost 0 bases and J 0 bases, leaving 10 bases between the germline ends.

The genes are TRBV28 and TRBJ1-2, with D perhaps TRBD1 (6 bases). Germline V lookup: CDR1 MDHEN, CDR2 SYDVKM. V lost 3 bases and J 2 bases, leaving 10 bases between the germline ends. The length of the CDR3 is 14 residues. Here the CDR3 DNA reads TGTGCCAGCAGTTTGGGGGGCAGGAACTATGGCTACACCTTC. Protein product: CASSLGGRNYGYTF.

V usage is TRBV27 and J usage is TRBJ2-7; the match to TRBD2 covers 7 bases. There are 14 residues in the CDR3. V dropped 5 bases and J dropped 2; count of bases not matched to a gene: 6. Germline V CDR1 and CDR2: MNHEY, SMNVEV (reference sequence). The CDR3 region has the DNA TGTGCCAGCAGTAAGCTAGCGGATGCCTACGAGCAGTACTTC. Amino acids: CASSKLADAYEQYF.